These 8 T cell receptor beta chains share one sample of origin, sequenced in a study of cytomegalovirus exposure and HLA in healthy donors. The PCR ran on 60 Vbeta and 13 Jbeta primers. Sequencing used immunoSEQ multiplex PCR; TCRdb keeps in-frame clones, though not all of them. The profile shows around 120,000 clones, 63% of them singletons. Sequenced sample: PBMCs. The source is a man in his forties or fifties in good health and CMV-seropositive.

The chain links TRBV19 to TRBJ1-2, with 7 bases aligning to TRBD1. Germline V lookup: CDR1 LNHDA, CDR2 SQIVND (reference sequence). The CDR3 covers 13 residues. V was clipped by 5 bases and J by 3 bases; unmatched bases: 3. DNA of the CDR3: TGTGCCAGTAGTGTTCAGGGGGACTATGGCTACACCTTC. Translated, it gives CASSVQGDYGYTF.

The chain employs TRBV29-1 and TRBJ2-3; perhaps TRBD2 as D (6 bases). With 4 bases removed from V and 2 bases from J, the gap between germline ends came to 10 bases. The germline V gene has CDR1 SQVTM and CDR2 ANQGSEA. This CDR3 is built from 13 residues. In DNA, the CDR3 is TGCAGCGTTGGCGGGACCCCCACAGATACGCAGTATTTT. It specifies CSVGGTPTDTQYF.

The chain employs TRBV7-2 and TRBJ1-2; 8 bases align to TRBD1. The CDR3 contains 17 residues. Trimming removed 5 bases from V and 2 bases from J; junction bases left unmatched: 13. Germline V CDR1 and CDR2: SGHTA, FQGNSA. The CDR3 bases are TGTGCCAGCAGCCTACCCCAGGGGGCTATCGTCAACTATGGCTACACCTTC. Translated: CASSLPQGAIVNYGYTF.

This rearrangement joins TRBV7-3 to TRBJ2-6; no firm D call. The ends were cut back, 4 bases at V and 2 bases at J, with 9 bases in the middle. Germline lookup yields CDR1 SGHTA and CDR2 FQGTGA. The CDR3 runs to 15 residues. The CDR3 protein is CASSSRNPGANVLTF. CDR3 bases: TGTGCCAGCAGCTCCAGGAACCCTGGGGCCAACGTCCTGACTTTC.

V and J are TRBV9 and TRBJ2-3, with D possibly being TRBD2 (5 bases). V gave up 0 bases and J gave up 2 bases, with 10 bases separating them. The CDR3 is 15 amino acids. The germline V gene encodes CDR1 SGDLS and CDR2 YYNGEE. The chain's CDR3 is CASSVDGNPTDTQYF. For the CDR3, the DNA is TGTGCCAGCAGCGTAGACGGGAACCCCACAGATACGCAGTATTTT.

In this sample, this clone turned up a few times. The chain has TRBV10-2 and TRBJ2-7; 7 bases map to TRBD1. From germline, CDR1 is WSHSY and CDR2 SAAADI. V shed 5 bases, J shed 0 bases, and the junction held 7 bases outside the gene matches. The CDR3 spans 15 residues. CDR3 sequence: CASSSGTALSYEQYF. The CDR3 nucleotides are TGCGCCAGCAGTTCCGGGACAGCCCTCTCCTACGAGCAGTACTTC.

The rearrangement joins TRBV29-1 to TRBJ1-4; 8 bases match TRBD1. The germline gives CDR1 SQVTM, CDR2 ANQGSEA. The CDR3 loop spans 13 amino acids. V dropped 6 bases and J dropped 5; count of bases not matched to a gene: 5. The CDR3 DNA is TGCAGCGTGACAGGGACAGGCAATGAAAAACTGTTTTTT. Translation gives CSVTGTGNEKLFF.

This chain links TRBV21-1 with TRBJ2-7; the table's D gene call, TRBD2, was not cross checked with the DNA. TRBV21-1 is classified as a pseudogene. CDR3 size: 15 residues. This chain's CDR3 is CASSPTVEGVHEQYF. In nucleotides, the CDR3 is TGTGCCAGCAGCCCTACCGTAGAGGGAGTCCACGAGCAGTACTTC.